A selection of T cell receptor beta chains follows, all from one sample in a study of neurological immune-mediated disorders. TCRdb itself ran the 5' RACE reads through MiXCR, one entry per CDR3 protein. In the table there are tens of thousands of distinct CDR3 sequences, over 4.5% of which are singletons. Sequences were obtained from CD4+ T cells from blood. These receptors originate from a woman under 30 with multiple sclerosis. Each CDR3 is given with its conserved first and last residue. A D gene is named only where the DNA matches it firmly. Clone size is given for some rows only: seen once, a few or many times, or a class if the clone is expanded.

v_gene	d_gene	j_gene	abundance	CDR3aa	CDR3nt
TRBV5-8	.	TRBJ1-2	many	CASSLYLDGYTF	TGTGCCAGCAGCTTGTATTTGGATGGCTACACCTTC
TRBV6-6	.	TRBJ1-4	many	CASSEQQGSSEKLFF	TGTGCCAGCAGTGAACAACAGGGTTCAAGTGAAAAACTGTTTTTT
TRBV5-1	.	TRBJ2-5	.	CASSPLEAEETQYF	TGCGCCAGCAGCCCGCTCGAAGCGGAAGAGACCCAGTACTTC
TRBV11-3	.	TRBJ2-1	many	CASSLRPRPEQFF	TGTGCCAGCAGCTTGCGCCCTCGGCCCGAGCAGTTCTTC
TRBV15	.	TRBJ1-5	many	CATSKQGGQPQHF	TGTGCCACCAGCAAGCAGGGAGGCCAGCCCCAGCATTTT
TRBV9	TRBD1	TRBJ1-6	many	CASSVADRNNSPLHF	TGTGCCAGCAGCGTAGCGGACAGGAATAATTCACCCCTCCACTTT
TRBV20-1	TRBD2	TRBJ2-3	many	CSASGTSGRGLADTQYF	TGCAGTGCCTCCGGGACTAGCGGGAGGGGACTCGCAGATACGCAGTATTTT
TRBV6-2/TRBV6-3	.	TRBJ2-1	many	CASGLAGGNKQFF	TGTGCCAGCGGACTGGCGGGCGGGAATAAGCAGTTCTTC
TRBV12-3/TRBV12-4	.	TRBJ2-5	many	CASSLYGQTQETQYF	TGTGCCAGCAGTTTGTATGGGCAGACTCAAGAGACCCAGTACTTC
TRBV7-3	.	TRBJ1-2	many	CASSLLGNGYGYTF	TGTGCCAGCAGCTTATTAGGGAATGGCTATGGCTACACCTTC
TRBV11-2	.	TRBJ1-2	many	CASSSSGSNYGYTF	TGTGCCAGCAGCTCTAGTGGATCTAACTATGGCTACACCTTC
TRBV20-1	.	TRBJ2-3	many	CSARGTTDTQYF	TGCAGTGCTAGGGGAACCACAGATACGCAGTATTTT
TRBV5-1	.	TRBJ2-1	many	CASSLGLSGAYEQFF	TGCGCCAGCAGCTTGGGGCTGTCCGGGGCCTATGAGCAGTTCTTC
TRBV5-6	TRBD1	TRBJ2-5	many	CASSQGPNRGLRRDFKETQYF	TGTGCCAGCAGCCAGGGTCCTAACAGGGGGCTAAGACGGGACTTTAAAGAGACCCAGTACTTC
TRBV11-2	TRBD1	TRBJ2-5	.	CASSEGQGETQYF	TGTGCCAGCAGCGAAGGACAGGGGGAGACCCAGTACTTC
TRBV20-1	.	TRBJ1-2	few	CFSNRFRGYTF	TGCTTTTCGAATCGGTTTCGTGGCTACACCTTC
TRBV6-6	.	TRBJ2-3	few	CASSTDTQYF	TGTGCCAGCAGTACGGATACGCAGTATTTT